The next 27 T cell receptor beta chains were all read from a single sample in a study of shared clonotypes between healthy human individuals. TCRdb keeps only in-frame clones here, not all; method: immunoSEQ multiplex PCR. Altogether some 2 million clones are present, about 95% being singletons, with the ten largest covering 1% to 1.5%. CD8 cells regarded as naive lacked CD45RO, were positively chosen for CCR7, and omitted terminally differentiated effector memory CD45RA+ cells. Sequenced: naive CD8+ T cells sorted from blood. These receptors came from a man aged 18 to 29 in good health.

The rearrangement uses TRBV6-6 and TRBJ2-7, with D possibly being TRBD1 (6 bases). CDR1 is MNHNY and CDR2 is SVGAGI in the germline V gene (reference sequence). V lost 7 bases and J lost 8, with 21 bases in between. The CDR3 spans 14 residues. The CDR3: CASILAPRTEKQYF. The CDR3 coding sequence is TGTGCCAGCATCCTAGCCCCCAGGACAGAGAAGCAGTACTTC.

The chain is built from TRBV27 and TRBJ2-7; TRBD1 matches at 9 bases. V was clipped by 5 bases and J by 3 bases; unmatched bases: 11. This CDR3 has 16 residues. Per germline, CDR1 MNHEY and CDR2 SMNVEV (reference sequence). The CDR3 nucleotides read TGTGCCAGCAGTCCGGCCTCCAGACAGGGGGTCTACGAGCAGTACTTC. Its translation is CASSPASRQGVYEQYF.

On this clone: Other DNA sequences in the same sample also yield this CDR3. The rearrangement uses TRBV7-9 and TRBJ2-7; 8 nucleotides line up with TRBD1. CDR3 size: 14 residues. Germline trimming cut 4 bases from V and 5 bases from J; bases unmatched to any gene: 7. In germline, CDR1 is SEHNR, CDR2 FQNEAQ (reference sequence). The DNA of the CDR3 is TGTGCCAGCAGCTCCGGACAGGGATTAGACGAGCAGTACTTC. Its protein is CASSSGQGLDEQYF.

V is TRBV4-3 and J is TRBJ2-2; 10 bases line up with TRBD2. Unmatched junction bases numbered 6, after V lost 1 base and J lost 7 bases. From germline, CDR1 is LGHNA and CDR2 YSLEER. The CDR3 has 16 residues. CDR3 loop: CASSQGKAGGDGELFF. CDR3 nucleotides: TGCGCCAGCAGCCAAGGGAAAGCGGGAGGGGACGGGGAGCTGTTTTTT.

This chain uses TRBV7-2 with TRBJ2-7; the match to TRBD1 covers 12 bases. Germline trimming cut 5 bases from V and 5 bases from J; bases unmatched to any gene: 7. The germline gives CDR1 SGHTA, CDR2 FQGNSA. This CDR3 spans 15 amino acids. CDR3 protein: CASSQTGTGGHEQYF. CDR3 nucleotides: TGTGCCAGCAGCCAAACCGGGACAGGGGGCCACGAGCAGTACTTC.

J is TRBJ2-7 and V is TRBV4-1; D possibly corresponds to TRBD1 (6 bases). Between the trimmed V and J ends, which lost 5 bases and 6 bases, there was a span of 20 bases. Germline CDR1 is MGHRA and CDR2 is YSYEKL. CDR3 length: 15 amino acids. In DNA form, the CDR3 reads TGCGCCAGCAGCTATATCAGGGGCGCCCGGGGCGAGCAGTACTTC. Its translation: CASSYIRGARGEQYF.

This clone has only one observation. J is TRBJ1-6 and V is TRBV9; D uncertain. This CDR3 comprises 17 residues. Trimming removed 3 bases from V and 1 base from J, with 14 bases in between. Germline V gene lookup returns CDR1 SGDLS and CDR2 YYNGEE. CDR3: CASSAEGGTSYNSPLHF. For the CDR3, the DNA is TGTGCCAGCAGCGCCGAAGGAGGTACATCCTATAATTCACCCCTCCACTTT.

This chain connects TRBV29-1 to TRBJ2-1, with TRBD1 as a possible D gene (6 bases). CDR3 length equals 10 residues. Germline CDR1 is SQVTM and CDR2 is ANQGSEA. Trimming stripped 7 bases from V and 15 bases from J, with 16 bases between. CDR3 in DNA: TGCAGCGCCGAAGGGCAGGGGTGGTTCTTC. Residues: CSAEGQGWFF.

This chain joins TRBV7-9 and TRBJ2-7; a possible D gene is TRBD2 (6 bases). The V gene's germline CDR1 is SEHNR and CDR2 FQNEAQ (reference sequence). V was clipped by 8 bases and J by 0 bases, with 11 bases between them. There are 13 residues in the CDR3. CDR3 DNA sequence: TGTGCCAGCCAGGGACTGAGCTCCTACGAGCAGTACTTC. This gives the protein CASQGLSSYEQYF. The full variable domain, completed using reference TRBV7-9 and TRBJ2-7, is DTGVSQNPRHKITKRGQNVTFRCDPISEHNRLYWYRQTLGQGPEFLTYFQNEAQLEKSRLLSDRFSAERPKGSFSTLEIQRTEQGDSAMYLCASQGLSSYEQYFGPGTRLTVT.

This chain links TRBV27 with TRBJ1-1; 8 positions match TRBD1. V shed 0 bases, J shed 7 bases, and the junction held 10 bases outside the gene matches. Germline CDR1 MNHEY, CDR2 SMNVEV (reference sequence). This CDR3 comprises 16 residues. The CDR3 protein is CASSLSEPTGVHEAFF. CDR3 coding DNA: TGTGCCAGCAGTTTATCGGAGCCGACAGGGGTTCATGAAGCTTTCTTT.

This chain uses TRBV5-1 with TRBJ1-2; D possibly corresponds to TRBD1 (5 bases). The V end lost 0 bases, the J end lost 3 bases, and 9 bases lay between the germline ends. Germline CDR1 and CDR2: SGHRS and YFSETQ. The CDR3 length is 14 residues. The chain's CDR3 is CASSLGGLDYGYTF. The CDR3 bases are TGCGCCAGCAGCTTGGGGGGACTGGACTATGGCTACACCTTC.

The CDR3 loop reads CASKEVGDPDTQYF. The CDR3 nucleotides are TGTGCCAGCAAGGAGGTGGGAGACCCAGATACGCAGTATTTT. This chain uses TRBV6-6 with TRBJ2-3, with D possibly being TRBD2 (5 bases). Looked up from germline, CDR1 is MNHNY and CDR2 is SVGAGI (reference sequence). Trimming removed 7 bases at V and 4 bases at J, with 15 bases between. This CDR3 region has 14 residues.

The chain links TRBV5-1 to TRBJ1-1; D not certain. Germline values: CDR1 SGHRS, CDR2 YFSETQ. V was cut by 4 bases and J by 0 bases, with 13 bases left in between. This CDR3 region has 15 residues. CDR3 amino acids: CASSETGVMNTEAFF. DNA of the CDR3: TGCGCCAGCAGCGAAACCGGGGTCATGAACACTGAAGCTTTCTTT.

The chain is built from TRBV27 and TRBJ2-7, with 10 bases fitting TRBD1. CDR1 and CDR2 from the germline V gene are MNHEY and SMNVEV (reference sequence). V lost 6 bases, J lost 5 bases, and 7 bases stayed unmatched. CDR3 length: 14 residues. The CDR3 here is CASRIGTGVHEQYF. In DNA form, the CDR3 reads TGTGCCAGCAGGATCGGGACAGGGGTCCACGAGCAGTACTTC.

A single count supports this clone. For the CDR3, the DNA is TGTGCCAGCAGTGGACAGGGGTCCCTCTTGGATTCACCCCTCCACTTT. This sequence encodes CASSGQGSLLDSPLHF. The chain is built from TRBV9 and TRBJ1-6, with TRBD1 matching 9 bases. V shed 5 bases and J 8 bases; nucleotides not matched to a gene: 11. The CDR3 length is 16 residues. The germline V gene has CDR1 SGDLS and CDR2 YYNGEE.

The J gene is TRBJ2-5, the V gene TRBV11-2, with TRBD2 matching over 11 bases. CDR1 is SGHAT, CDR2 FQNNGV, per germline. This CDR3 spans 17 amino acids. V shed 1 base and J 1 base; nucleotides not matched to a gene: 5. Here the CDR3 reads CASSLAPGLAVQETQYF. As DNA, the CDR3 is TGTGCCAGCAGCTTAGCCCCGGGACTAGCGGTCCAAGAGACCCAGTACTTC.

This clone was counted a few times. The V gene is TRBV18, the J gene TRBJ1-2; 9 bases are a match to TRBD1. The CDR3 extends over 15 amino acids. The germline V gene has CDR1 KGHSH and CDR2 LQKENI. V shed 6 bases, J shed 3 bases, and the junction held 8 bases outside the gene matches. The CDR3 DNA sequence: TGTGCCAGCTCGCCGCGGGACAGGGTCGACTATGGCTACACCTTC. It translates to CASSPRDRVDYGYTF.

The rearrangement uses TRBV7-9 and TRBJ2-7, with D possibly being TRBD1 (6 bases). CDR3 length: 11 residues. V dropped 7 bases and J dropped 3 bases, with 7 bases sitting between them. The germline V gene encodes CDR1 SEHNR and CDR2 FQNEAQ (reference sequence). CDR3 loop: CASTQGYEQYF. The CDR3, as DNA: TGTGCCAGCACACAGGGCTACGAGCAGTACTTC.

This chain joins TRBV28 and TRBJ2-5, with 7 bases matching TRBD1. V shed 2 bases, J shed 8 bases, and the junction held 5 bases outside the gene matches. CDR1 MDHEN and CDR2 SYDVKM come from the germline V gene. The length of the CDR3 is 13 residues. DNA of the CDR3: TGTGCCAGCAGTTTAGACAGGGAGCGAACCCAGTACTTC. Protein: CASSLDRERTQYF.

This clone was detected once. This rearrangement joins TRBV2 to TRBJ2-5; TRBD1 is a possible D gene (6 bases). The V gene's germline CDR1 is SNHLY and CDR2 FYNNEI. V was cut by 2 bases and J by 2 bases, with 12 bases left in between. This CDR3 is built from 15 residues. CDR3 loop: CASSESGQIQETQYF. CDR3 nucleotides: TGTGCCAGCAGTGAATCCGGACAGATTCAAGAGACCCAGTACTTC.

V and J are TRBV2 and TRBJ2-3, with D possibly matching TRBD2 (5 bases). The germline CDR1 and CDR2 sequences are SNHLY and FYNNEI. The CDR3 length is 15 residues. V was cut by 4 bases and J by 0 bases, with 11 bases left in between. The CDR3 loop is CASSVDGESTDTQYF. CDR3 bases: TGTGCCAGCAGTGTCGACGGGGAGAGCACAGATACGCAGTATTTT.

V gene TRBV6-5 combines with J gene TRBJ2-5; D might be TRBD2 (6 bases). Germline lookup yields CDR1 MNHEY and CDR2 SVGAGI. V was trimmed by 3 bases and J by 10 bases, leaving 18 bases between them. The CDR3 runs to 14 residues. This chain's CDR3 is CASSYFSGDKDQYF. Written as DNA, the CDR3 is TGTGCCAGCAGTTATTTTAGCGGCGATAAGGACCAGTACTTC.

J is TRBJ1-2 and V is TRBV9; D might be TRBD1 (6 bases). V lost 0 bases to trimming and J lost 8 bases, with 14 bases between them. The length of the CDR3 is 14 residues. In germline, CDR1 is SGDLS, CDR2 YYNGEE. CDR3: CASSVGVGGGGYTF. The DNA of the CDR3 is TGTGCCAGCAGCGTAGGTGTCGGGGGCGGAGGCTACACCTTC.

This chain uses TRBV5-5 with TRBJ1-1; D is undetermined. CDR1 and CDR2 (germline): SGHKS, YYEKEE (reference sequence). V gave up 6 bases and J gave up 2 bases, with 20 bases separating them. There are 16 residues in the CDR3. The CDR3 spells CASKWIWGEGNTEAFF. CDR3 nucleotide sequence: TGTGCCAGCAAGTGGATCTGGGGAGAAGGAAACACTGAAGCTTTCTTT.

The chain links TRBV4-1 to TRBJ2-7; 11 bases match TRBD2. The junction had 7 bases not matched to a gene; V was cut back by 2 bases and J by 4 bases. The germline V gene has CDR1 MGHRA and CDR2 YSYEKL. The CDR3 is 16 residues long. Here the CDR3 DNA reads TGCGCCAGCAGCCAATCTACTAGCGGGAGCGGGTACGAGCAGTACTTC. It yields the protein CASSQSTSGSGYEQYF.

This chain uses TRBV6-1 with TRBJ2-2; 8 bases align to TRBD1. CDR1 MNHNS and CDR2 SASEGT come from the germline V gene. With 4 bases clipped from V and 3 bases from J, the junction kept 7 bases outside the gene matches. The CDR3 runs 16 residues. The CDR3 DNA follows: TGTGCCAGCAGTGCTCCAGGGGGCGCCGACACCGGGGAGCTGTTTTTT. Its translation is CASSAPGGADTGELFF.

About this clone: This CDR3 is also generated by other DNA sequences in the sample. The chain has TRBV4-1 and TRBJ2-7; D possibly corresponds to TRBD2 (5 bases). Between the trimmed V and J ends, which lost 4 bases and 1 base, there was a span of 8 bases. CDR1 and CDR2 from the germline V gene are MGHRA and YSYEKL. CDR3 length equals 13 residues. The CDR3, as DNA: TGCGCCAGCAGCCTTGGAGGATCCTACGAGCAGTACTTC. Its protein product is CASSLGGSYEQYF.